This T cell receptor (beta chain) was sequenced in a study of blood T cell repertoires in COVID-19. Some clones are missing from TCRdb's copy, which holds only in-frame ones; the method was immunoSEQ multiplex PCR. In the table there are more than 150,000 clones, about 90% of which are singletons. V lost 0 bases and J 2 bases, leaving 8 bases between the germline ends. From germline, CDR1 is SGHTA and CDR2 FQGNSA. This CDR3 is 15 amino acids long. The sequenced sample was peripheral blood. The genes are TRBV7-2 and TRBJ1-5; maybe TRBD1 (5 bases). The sequence was obtained from a man between 65 and 80 years old with active or convalescent COVID-19. The CDR3 loop is CASSLAGVRNQPQHF. For the CDR3, the DNA is TGTGCCAGCAGCTTAGCAGGGGTCCGCAATCAGCCCCAGCATTTT.